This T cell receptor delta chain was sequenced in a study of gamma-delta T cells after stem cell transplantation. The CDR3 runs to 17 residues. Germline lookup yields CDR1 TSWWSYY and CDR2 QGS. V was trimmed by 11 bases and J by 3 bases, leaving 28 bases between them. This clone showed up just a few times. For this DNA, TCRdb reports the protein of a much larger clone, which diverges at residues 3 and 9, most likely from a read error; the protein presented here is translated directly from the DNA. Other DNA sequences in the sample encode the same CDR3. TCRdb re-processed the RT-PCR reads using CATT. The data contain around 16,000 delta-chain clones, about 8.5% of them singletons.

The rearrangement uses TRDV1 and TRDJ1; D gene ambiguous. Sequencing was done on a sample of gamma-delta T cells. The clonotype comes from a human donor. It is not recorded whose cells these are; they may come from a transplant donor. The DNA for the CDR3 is TGTGCTAGTGGGAAACGAATCACATGTCGGGCTTCCGATAAACTCATCTTT. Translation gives CASGKRITCRASDKLIF.